The text below deals with one T cell receptor (beta chain). Its cognate antigen has yet to be identified. Per-base quality was not reported, and no clone a single base away is much larger than it. In total, 600 or so healthy bone marrow donors made up the cohort. Cohort members were all nominally healthy when sampled, although unrecorded immune exposures were likely present. The donor was CMV seronegative and was included in the group of several hundred seronegative cohort members. Every donor gave a peripheral blood sample, and the peripheral blood mononuclear cells from that sample were used for TCR beta sequencing. The Qiagen DNeasy Blood Extraction Kit was used to extract genomic DNA from the blood cell samples. This sample stems from a study of cytomegalovirus exposure and HLA in healthy donors (dated 2017 in TCRdb). General notes on the study: An earlier analysis of several hundred of the donors reported 250 to 300 Gb of sequence data and 120 million or so unique TCR beta sequences from 150 million to 200 million T cells. An early release that covered about 600 HLA-typed donors contained approximately 300 gigabases of sequencing data and about 93 million unique TCR sequences. Of the 350 to 400 genotyped donors, 65% to 90% fell in the genetic ancestry cluster associated with self-reported Caucasian donors. The study was designed to test whether signatures of past pathogen exposure could be identified by cataloging public T cell receptors. Using immunosequencing, the study profiled T cell repertoires from about 610 subjects and related those repertoires to cytomegalovirus serostatus. Along with the approximately 620-subject first cohort, a separate validation cohort of roughly 110 different subjects was used. High-throughput TCR immunosequencing, statistical association of individual TCRs with disease status, and machine learning were combined to predict cytomegalovirus infection status. A later analysis re-analyzed previously published TCR beta repertoires from about 600 donors and added high-resolution HLA genotyping to study TCR occurrence patterns. Rather than using new phenotypic data, the later analysis identified candidate immune exposures from TCR beta sequences and from how often those sequences occurred across donors. In an earlier analysis of 587 of the donors, high-throughput TCR beta sequencing was used to judge whether each TCR beta V gene segment behaved as functional or pseudogenic. Alongside the repertoire data, information on donor age, sex, ethnicity and CMV serostatus was compiled. A later genetic analysis took genome-wide SNP genotypes for about 55% of the 666 donors and used that subset as a discovery cohort. All discovery cohort repertoires had been generated on a single sequencing platform. Class I and class II HLA loci were covered by the typing at four-digit resolution. The number of typed donors differed by locus: about 629-630 for A, B, C, DRB1 and DQB1; 522 for DQA1; 606 for DPA1; and around 490 for DPB1. A handful of DR-DQ haplotypes were handled as single units for association and clustering because linkage in the cohort was strong. Among several hundred genotyped donors of the cohort, an average of around 240,000 unique TCR beta nucleotide sequences was sequenced per donor, of which approximately 19% were non-productive. Here is what the overall study found, with its caveats: Because HLA typing was unavailable for some donors at each locus, only the typed subset was used in association tests. For the cohort, immune exposure information was limited to CMV serostatus. Across donors, most TCR sequences were observed very rarely, whereas some public TCRs were present in many individuals. A later analysis found that most CMV-associated TCR beta chains appeared HLA-restricted, with HLA associations seemingly driven largely by CMV exposure. According to a later genetic analysis, donors in an Asian-associated ancestry cluster had fewer N-insertions in productive TCRs than the approximately 650-donor mean. A few of the identified cytomegalovirus-associated TCR beta chains were confirmed in vitro to be specific for cytomegalovirus antigens. Sequencing depth was assumed to be roughly uniform across donors in the presence/absence analyses, though that assumption may not hold. A later analysis associated about 17,000 TCR beta sequences with specific HLA alleles at a false discovery rate of 0.05. Compared with equally common non-associated chains, HLA-associated TCR beta chains in a later analysis were more clonally expanded and had lower generation probabilities. A later genetic analysis associated a missense DCLRE1C variant with V-gene and J-gene trimming of TCR beta chains, and an independent cohort replicated the association. The authors suggested that the approach could potentially be extended to other disease states and immunological phenotypes. Correlated functional status among segregating V segments might be attributable to linkage disequilibrium, but an unknown experimental factor could not be ruled out. In a later analysis, several top co-occurrence clusters were reported to appear linked to parvovirus B19, influenza, CMV and Epstein-Barr virus. A cluster of highly shared sequence variants was judged likely to represent a technical artifact of the sequencing pipeline. The cohort was sequenced for TCR beta chains only, and without alpha or paired-chain data the features that could be detected were limited. The classifier was reported to diagnose cytomegalovirus status with high specificity and sensitivity in both the original and validation cohorts. Assigning TCR associations to individual alleles was difficult when HLA alleles, especially DR and DQ, strongly co-occurred. A further reported finding was that TCR beta sequences accurately predicted the HLA-A and HLA-B alleles for most subjects in the first cohort. The study gave a list of some 150 TCR beta chains associated with cytomegalovirus. A later analysis found that TCR association rates varied across HLA loci, with DRB1 alleles showing the most associated TCRs and HLA-C alleles the fewest. Some IMGT-functional V segments, including TRBV6-2 and TRBV6-3, could not be distinguished by the 87-base-pair reads and were therefore excluded. In an earlier analysis of approximately 590 of the donors, most TCR beta V segments appeared in productive rearrangements about 87% or about 30% of the time, broadly matching IMGT annotations. Because counts were too low, roughly 17 rarely observed V segments, including chromosome 9 orphons, were left out of the earlier analysis of about 620 of the donors.

The library was produced with the immunoSEQ multiplex PCR assay. For the multiplex PCR, a mixture combining 60 forward primers for TCR Vbeta segments and 13 reverse primers for TCR Jbeta segments was used. Amplification of the CDR3 region of rearranged TCR beta genes was performed with a multiplex PCR assay on genomic DNA. The amplified TCR beta libraries were sequenced on the Illumina HiSeq System as 87-base-pair reads. On the study's bioinformatics: A later analysis tallied around 80 million unique TCR beta chains across the 666 repertoires, and about 10 million of those chains were shared by two or more donors. Raw reads were error-corrected and collapsed into unique sequences with a nearest-neighbor algorithm that merged closely related sequences to remove PCR and sequencing errors. CDR3 sequences were aligned to IMGT reference sequences to assign V, D and J gene segments. For a sequence to be retained, at least a six-nucleotide match to both a V gene segment and a J gene segment was required. Rearrangements were called productive when the CDR3 lacked stop codons and stayed in frame with V and J; all others were non-productive. Following IMGT convention, CDR3 was defined as the stretch from the second conserved V-encoded cysteine up to the conserved J-encoded phenylalanine. In an earlier analysis of approximately 500 of the donors, sequences lacking an unambiguous match to a single V gene segment were excluded. In an earlier analysis of 587 of the donors, V segments were called functional above 56.7% productive rearrangements and were called segregating when the between-donor standard deviation exceeded 5%. A statistical classification framework was built to diagnose cytomegalovirus status from the catalog of TCR beta chain sequences. A later analysis assigned V and J genes by comparing TCR nucleotide sequences with IMGT/GENE-DB human TR gene sequences. In a later analysis, CDR3 sequences and most-parsimonious VDJ recombination scenarios were assigned using the TCRdist pipeline. In a later analysis, every TCR beta chain was defined by the combination of its CDR3 amino acid sequence and its V-gene family, and reads without a unique V-gene family were dropped. To address suspected cross-contamination and a sequencing artifact, a later analysis removed a few hundred highly shared, low-generation-probability nucleotide sequences. For each public chain, a later analysis derived a clonal expansion index from normalized ranks of inferred template counts within each repertoire. A later analysis computed generation probabilities with a VDJ recombination model fitted to out-of-frame rearrangements, and checked the results against IGoR. A later analysis scored TCR-TCR, TCR-HLA and TCR-CMV co-occurrence with hypergeometric tests, applying a repertoire-size bias correction to TCR pairs. False discovery rates were estimated in a later analysis by permuting HLA or CMV assignments 20 times. In a later analysis, co-occurring TCRs were grouped using DBSCAN, with TCRdist sequence similarity added in when clustering inside HLA-allele-positive subsets. For co-occurrence clustering, repertoires with fewer than 30,000 or more than 120,000 public chains were excluded, along with a handful of repertoires with anomalous nucleotide sharing. TCRdb limited this immuneACCESS table to in-frame rearrangements with V and J called. A share of clones is missing; checked studies link under half to unresolved V genes, and the rest is unexplained. V and J calls plus clone size are reproduced from that table; the DNA served to infer D and trimming. The sample has about 130,000 clones on record, roughly 80% of them singletons. The ten largest make up 1.2% of the sample.

The V end loses 3 bases and the J end loses 0 bases, and a stretch of 6 bases separates them. The CDR3 runs 14 amino acids, cysteine and phenylalanine included. The DNA shown is the 42-base CDR3, in frame from base 1. Based on the germline V gene, the CDR1 and CDR2 sequences are MNHNS and SASEGT. The sequencing input was PBMCs. The TCR originated in a boy aged 5-17 years in good health and CMV-seronegative. Here the chain combines TRBV6-1 and TRBJ1-5; the D gene is unclear. The CDR3 amino acid sequence is: CASSEGYSNQPQHF. The DNA sequence is given as TGTGCCAGCAGTGAGGGCTATAGCAATCAGCCCCAGCATTTT.